This TCR beta chain was found in a study of early T cells in non-severe SARS-CoV-2 infection. Turning to the study itself: Sequencing was performed on bulk RNA from unsorted whole blood, leaving chains unpaired.

The TCR library protocol attached unique molecular identifiers to the individual cDNA molecules. TCRdb used MiXCR to reprocess the 5' RACE reads, holding one entry per CDR3 protein. The data contain more than 90,000 distinct CDR3 sequences, less than 15% of them singletons. The CDR3 has 16 amino acids. Germline CDR1 reads KGHSH; CDR2 reads LQKENI. V lost 2 bases, J lost 1 base, and 14 bases lay in between. Study-level points and caveats: Comparison of clonotypes with VDJdb favored anti-spike CD8 responses while missing private and CD4 specificities.

This clonotype was recorded many times. Its antigen is as yet unknown. This clonotype was sampled from an adult who was a healthcare worker with PCR-confirmed SARS-CoV-2 infection or an uninfected control (not recorded which). The rearrangement uses TRBV18 and TRBJ1-1; D unresolved. Input material: whole blood. This CDR3 reads CASSPSGGLRNTEAFF. The DNA for the CDR3 is TGTGCCAGCTCACCATCAGGAGGGTTACGGAACACTGAAGCTTTCTTT. Looking up the rest from reference TRBV18 and TRBJ1-1 gives the full variable domain: NAGVMQNPRHLVRRRGQEARLRCSPMKGHSHVYWYRQLPEEGLKFMVYLQKENIIDESGMPKERFSAEFPKEGPSILRIQQVVRGDSAAYFCASSPSGGLRNTEAFFGQGTRLTVV.